The 9 T cell receptor beta chains below all came from one sample that was sequenced in a study of cytomegalovirus exposure and HLA in healthy donors. Clones were read by immunoSEQ multiplex PCR, and TCRdb kept only the in-frame ones, dropping some. The sample has roughly 180,000 clones, approximately 86% seen once. The sequencing input was PBMCs. These TCRs come from a man aged 30 to 39 in good health and CMV-seropositive.

V is TRBV27 and J is TRBJ2-1, with D possibly matching TRBD2 (6 bases). This CDR3 region has 15 residues. Germline V gene lookup returns CDR1 MNHEY and CDR2 SMNVEV (reference sequence). Between the trimmed V and J ends, which lost 1 base and 3 bases, there was a span of 10 bases. The chain's CDR3 is CASSLYGEDYNEQFF. In DNA form, the CDR3 reads TGTGCCAGCAGTTTATACGGGGAGGACTACAATGAGCAGTTCTTC.

This clone was observed a handful of times. The chain employs TRBV29-1 and TRBJ2-4; D unclear. V lost 3 bases to trimming and J lost 0 bases, with 9 bases between them. The CDR3 is 14 amino acids. Germline CDR1 reads SQVTM; CDR2 reads ANQGSEA. The CDR3 protein is CSVEIVLAKNIQYF. The CDR3 bases are TGCAGCGTTGAGATCGTGCTAGCCAAAAACATTCAGTACTTC.

The chain carries TRBV19 and TRBJ1-5, with D possibly being TRBD1 (5 bases). The V and J ends lost 3 bases and 10 bases respectively, with 16 bases between them. The CDR3 is made up of 14 amino acids. CDR1 LNHDA and CDR2 SQIVND come from the germline V gene (reference sequence). CDR3 nucleotide sequence: TGTGCCAGTAGTATGGGGCCAGGGCCCCTTCCCCAGCATTTT. It translates to CASSMGPGPLPQHF.

This chain uses TRBV6-6 with TRBJ2-7, with TRBD1 identical over 8 bases. V dropped 2 bases and J dropped 3; count of bases not matched to a gene: 9. Germline CDR1 and CDR2: MNHNY and SVGAGI (reference sequence). The CDR3 spans 16 residues. The CDR3: CASSYDLAGTGYEQYF. In DNA form, the CDR3 reads TGTGCCAGCAGTTACGACCTGGCCGGGACAGGCTACGAGCAGTACTTC.

The rearrangement joins TRBV10-3 to TRBJ2-2; TRBD1 matches 7 bases. The ends lost 6 bases at V and 7 bases at J; junction bases unmatched: 5. The CDR3 totals 13 residues. The germline gives CDR1 ENHRY, CDR2 SYGVKD. The CDR3 bases are TGTGCCATCAGGGACGGGGACAGCGGGGAGCTGTTTTTT. Translation gives CAIRDGDSGELFF.

This clone was detected only a few times. V usage is TRBV7-3 and J usage is TRBJ2-7, with D perhaps being TRBD1 or TRBD2 (7 bases each). The V end lost 5 bases, the J end lost 8 bases, and 16 bases lay between the germline ends. CDR3 length: 13 residues. Per germline, CDR1 SGHTA and CDR2 FQGTGA. The CDR3 is CASSPQGGQKQYF. DNA for the CDR3: TGTGCCAGCAGCCCCCAGGGGGGGCAGAAGCAGTACTTC. The complete variable domain, with remaining parts taken from reference TRBV7-3 and TRBJ2-7, reads GAGVSQTPSNKVTEKGKYVELRCDPISGHTALYWYRQSLGQGPEFLIYFQGTGAADDSGLPNDRFFAVRPEGSVSTLKIQRTERGDSAVYLCASSPQGGQKQYFGPGTRLTVT.

The chain recombines TRBV7-9 with TRBJ1-1, with D possibly matching TRBD1 (5 bases). The CDR3 length is 15 residues. Trimming stripped 5 bases from V and 0 bases from J, with 13 bases between. Germline V gene data show CDR1 as SEHNR and CDR2 as FQNEAQ (reference sequence). CDR3 residues: CASSPGLGMNTEAFF. For the CDR3, the DNA is TGTGCCAGCAGCCCAGGGTTGGGGATGAACACTGAAGCTTTCTTT.

J is TRBJ2-7 and V is TRBV5-4, with a weak D call TRBD2 (6 bases). The CDR3 has 15 residues. Germline V gives CDR1 SGHNT, CDR2 YYREEE (reference sequence). Trimming removed 0 bases from V and 2 bases from J, with 12 bases in between. CDR3 in DNA: TGTGCCAGCAGCTTGGAAGGGACTCGGGCCTACGAGCAGTACTTC. It is translated as CASSLEGTRAYEQYF.

This clone was seen only once. The V call is TRBV11-2, the J call TRBJ2-5; possibly TRBD1 for D (5 bases). Germline loops: CDR1 SGHAT, CDR2 FQNNGV. V lost 2 bases, J lost 3 bases, and 16 bases lay in between. The CDR3 consists of 16 residues. CDR3 nucleotides: TGTGCCAGCAGCTTACTGGTTGGGTTAGGGGAAGAGACCCAGTACTTC. Protein: CASSLLVGLGEETQYF.